A single sample gave rise to the 18 T cell receptor beta chains below, sequenced in a study of human T cells and chemical hapten exposure. Time point noted: patch test 1, 2 weeks after DPC sensitization. This sample's treatment: therapeutic diphenylcyclopropenone sensitization with weekly scalp DPC. TCRdb re-called the RACE reads through MiXCR, storing one row per CDR3 protein. The sample contains 380,000 or so distinct CDR3 sequences, about 4.4% of which appear only once. Sample: whole blood, taken in connection with sensitization to the hapten diphenylcyclopropenone (DPC). Every receptor here comes from a woman aged 45-65 years with alopecia areata. Some clones in this sample may be carry-over from other donors' samples.

Ten or more counts support this clonotype. CDR3: CATQGLGTAYGSPLHF. CDR3 in DNA: TGTGCCACCCAGGGCCTGGGGACCGCTTACGGTTCACCCCTCCACTTT. The chain recombines TRBV2 with TRBJ1-6; D might be TRBD1 (5 bases). V lost 10 bases to trimming and J lost 9 bases, with 25 bases between them. In germline, CDR1 is SNHLY, CDR2 FYNNEI. The CDR3 has 16 amino acids.

This clonotype was recorded at least ten times. This chain links TRBV7-2 with TRBJ2-1, with 10 bases fitting TRBD2. Germline trimming cut 1 base from V and 7 bases from J; bases unmatched to any gene: 7. The CDR3 contains 16 residues. The germline CDR1 and CDR2 sequences are SGHTA and FQGNSA. CDR3 loop: CASSLDRASGSNEQFF. The CDR3, as DNA: TGTGCCAGCAGCTTAGATAGGGCTAGCGGGAGTAATGAGCAGTTCTTC. Supplemented by reference TRBV7-2 and TRBJ2-1, the full variable domain reads GAGVSQSPSNKVTEKGKDVELRCDPISGHTALYWYRQSLGQGLEFLIYFQGNSAPDKSGLPSDRFSAERTGGSVSTLTIQRTQQEDSAVYLCASSLDRASGSNEQFFGPGTRLTVL.

This clonotype was observed many times. The V gene is TRBV2, the J gene TRBJ2-1; 8 nucleotides align to TRBD2. V shed 6 bases, J shed 0 bases, and the junction held 10 bases outside the gene matches. The CDR3 length is 17 residues. CDR1 is SNHLY, CDR2 FYNNEI, per germline. The chain's CDR3 is CASRQTTSGVSYNEQFF. The CDR3 nucleotides read TGTGCCAGCAGACAGACAACTAGCGGAGTCTCCTACAATGAGCAGTTCTTC. Filled out from reference TRBV2 and TRBJ2-1, the complete variable domain reads EPEVTQTPSHQVTQMGQEVILRCVPISNHLYFYWYRQILGQKVEFLVSFYNNEISEKSEIFDDQFSVERPDGSNFTLKIRSTKLEDSAMYFCASRQTTSGVSYNEQFFGPGTRLTVL.

This clonotype was detected ten times or more. The chain joins TRBV28 to TRBJ1-5; weak D call: TRBD1 (6 bases). Per the germline V gene, CDR1 is MDHEN and CDR2 is SYDVKM. Deletions cut 5 bases from V and 5 bases from J, with 22 bases between. This CDR3 region has 17 residues. DNA of the CDR3: TGTGCCAGCAGTCCATACCGGGGGGCCCCCACACATCAGCCCCAGCATTTT. This translates into CASSPYRGAPTHQPQHF.

The gene calls are TRBV6-1 and TRBJ2-7; TRBD1 matches at 9 bases. Per the germline V gene, CDR1 is MNHNS and CDR2 is SASEGT. Trimming at V came to 8 bases and at J to 3 bases, leaving 8 bases not matched to a gene. The CDR3 covers 14 residues. CDR3 residues: CASLRDRAIYEQYF. For the CDR3, the DNA is TGTGCCAGCCTCAGGGACAGGGCCATCTACGAGCAGTACTTC.

This clonotype was detected ten times or more. The rearrangement uses TRBV6-5 and TRBJ1-1; D unresolved. CDR3 length equals 13 residues. The ends were cut back, 2 bases at V and 2 bases at J, with 6 bases in the middle. Germline CDR1 MNHEY, CDR2 SVGAGI. The CDR3 nucleotides read TGTGCCAGCAGTTACACCCTCAACACTGAAGCTTTCTTT. This translates into CASSYTLNTEAFF.

This clonotype was seen ten or more times. V usage is TRBV4-2 and J usage is TRBJ2-1; 12 bases align to TRBD2. Trimming at V came to 3 bases and at J to 4 bases, leaving 10 bases not matched to a gene. The germline V gene encodes CDR1 LGHNA and CDR2 YNFKEQ. The CDR3 covers 18 residues. CDR3 loop: CASSHPQGGTSGYNEQFF. The CDR3 bases are TGTGCCAGCAGCCACCCTCAAGGCGGGACTAGCGGGTACAATGAGCAGTTCTTC.

This clonotype was counted ten times or more. The rearrangement joins TRBV7-9 to TRBJ1-4; 8 bases fit TRBD1. The CDR3 length is 15 residues. J gave up 4 bases and V 4 bases, and 5 bases lay outside the gene matches. Germline V gene sequence: CDR1 SEHNR, CDR2 FQNEAQ (reference sequence). CDR3 bases: TGTGCCAGCAGCTCGAGGGACAGGCTTAATGAAAAACTGTTTTTT. Its translation: CASSSRDRLNEKLFF.

This clonotype was detected a few times. The genes are TRBV12-3 or TRBV12-4 and TRBJ2-7, with D uncertain. The length of the CDR3 is 14 residues. Trimming stripped 5 bases from V and 1 base from J, with 12 bases between. The CDR3 here is CASSRHDRSYEQYF. The CDR3, as DNA: TGTGCCAGCAGTCGACACGACCGGTCCTACGAGCAGTACTTC.

This clonotype appeared many times. V usage is TRBV29-1 and J usage is TRBJ1-4, with D possibly being TRBD1 (6 bases). CDR3 length: 13 residues. V was cut by 3 bases and J by 8 bases, with 13 bases left in between. From germline, CDR1 is SQVTM and CDR2 ANQGSEA. Here the CDR3 reads CSVDLQGGEKLFF. The CDR3 DNA reads as TGCAGCGTTGATTTACAGGGAGGGGAAAAACTGTTTTTT.

This clonotype was seen many times. This chain connects TRBV25-1 to TRBJ2-6; D ambiguous. V lost 6 bases to trimming and J lost 3 bases, with 6 bases between them. CDR3 size: 13 residues. Germline V gene lookup returns CDR1 MGHDK and CDR2 SYGVNS. CDR3 coding DNA: TGTGCCAGCAGGCCCGTTGGGGCCAACGTCCTGACTTTC. This codes for CASRPVGANVLTF. Complete variable domain (other parts from reference TRBV25-1 and TRBJ2-6): EADIYQTPRYLVIGTGKKITLECSQTMGHDKMYWYQQDPGMELHLIHYSYGVNSTEKGDLSSESTVSRIRTEHFPLTLESARPSHTSQYLCASRPVGANVLTFGAGSRLTVL.

This clonotype was seen at least ten times. V usage is TRBV25-1 and J usage is TRBJ2-5; a possible D gene is TRBD2 (7 bases). CDR3 length: 16 residues. Trimming stripped 2 bases from V and 0 bases from J, with 13 bases between. Germline-derived CDR1 and CDR2 are MGHDK and SYGVNS. DNA for the CDR3: TGTGCCAGCAGTGAAGGGGGGGCGAGGTACCAAGAGACCCAGTACTTC. Translated: CASSEGGARYQETQYF.

The J gene is TRBJ1-1, the V gene TRBV29-1; the match to TRBD1 covers 9 bases. Trimming cost V 7 bases and J 10 bases; bases outside gene matches: 13. Germline assignment: CDR1 SQVTM and CDR2 ANQGSEA. The CDR3 runs to 13 residues. CDR3 sequence (DNA): TGCAGCGCCTTTAAGGGACAGGGTACTTCAGCTTTCTTT. Translation gives CSAFKGQGTSAFF.

This clonotype was counted many times. The chain carries TRBV29-1 and TRBJ1-1; 9 nucleotides align to TRBD1. Germline V CDR1 and CDR2: SQVTM, ANQGSEA. The CDR3 has 15 residues. V shed 6 bases and J 0 bases; nucleotides not matched to a gene: 8. The CDR3 loop is CSVDRGPSMNTEAFF. The CDR3 DNA reads TGCAGCGTGGACAGGGGCCCTTCCATGAACACTGAAGCTTTCTTT. The full variable domain, with the rest looked up from reference TRBV29-1 and TRBJ1-1, is SAVISQKPSRDICQRGTSLTIQCQVDSQVTMMFWYRQQPGQSLTLIATANQGSEATYESGFVIDKFPISRPNLTFSTLTVSNMSPEDSSIYLCSVDRGPSMNTEAFFGQGTRLTVV.

This clonotype has at least ten counts. The chain employs TRBV13 and TRBJ2-6; 8 nucleotides match TRBD1. J lost 4 bases, V lost 5 bases, and 7 bases had no gene match. Germline V gene lookup returns CDR1 PRHDT and CDR2 FYEKMQ (reference sequence). This CDR3 has 16 amino acids. CDR3 in amino acids: CASSVGQGTGANVLTF. In DNA form, the CDR3 reads TGTGCCAGCAGCGTCGGACAGGGCACCGGGGCCAACGTCCTGACTTTC.

This clonotype has ten or more counts. This chain connects TRBV29-1 to TRBJ1-1; TRBD1 matches 8 bases. This CDR3 comprises 16 residues. Trimming took 5 bases from V and 0 from J; bases not matched to a gene: 11. From germline, CDR1 is SQVTM and CDR2 ANQGSEA. This CDR3 reads CSVFGQGALMNTEAFF. As DNA, the CDR3 is TGCAGCGTTTTCGGGCAGGGGGCCCTCATGAACACTGAAGCTTTCTTT.

The rearrangement uses TRBV2 and TRBJ1-1, with TRBD1 as a possible D gene (5 bases). The germline V gene encodes CDR1 SNHLY and CDR2 FYNNEI. Trimming took 6 bases from V and 1 from J, leaving 9 bases between them. The CDR3 totals 13 residues. The CDR3, as DNA: TGTGCCAGCAGGGGACGTCGGAACACTGAAGCTTTCTTT. Its translation is CASRGRRNTEAFF. Together with reference TRBV2 and TRBJ1-1, the CDR3 gives the full variable domain: EPEVTQTPSHQVTQMGQEVILRCVPISNHLYFYWYRQILGQKVEFLVSFYNNEISEKSEIFDDQFSVERPDGSNFTLKIRSTKLEDSAMYFCASRGRRNTEAFFGQGTRLTVV.

This clonotype has ten or more counts. J is TRBJ1-4 and V is TRBV28; D gene ambiguous. This CDR3 comprises 12 residues. Trimming shortened V by 7 bases and J by 4 bases, and 7 bases separated the two germline ends. CDR1 MDHEN and CDR2 SYDVKM come from the germline V gene. The CDR3 region is CASTDFNEKLFF. CDR3 nucleotides: TGTGCCAGCACTGATTTTAATGAAAAACTGTTTTTT. Using reference TRBV28 and TRBJ1-4 for the parts outside the CDR3, the full variable domain is DVKVTQSSRYLVKRTGEKVFLECVQDMDHENMFWYRQDPGLGLRLIYFSYDVKMKEKGDIPEGYSVSREKKERFSLILESASTNQTSMYLCASTDFNEKLFFGSGTQLSVL.